These 25 T cell receptor beta chains originate from one sample sequenced in a study of T cell changes during pregnancy in multiple sclerosis. Repertoires were generated with immunoSEQ multiplex PCR, while TCRdb's copy carries only in-frame clones and drops some. The repertoire holds about 52,000 clones, with approximately 92% as singletons. The source was CD4+ T cells from peripheral blood mononuclear cells, collected in the third trimester of pregnancy. Receptors originate from a female donor with multiple sclerosis, enrolled in a pregnancy study.

The chain joins TRBV6-6 to TRBJ1-1, with D tentatively TRBD1 (5 bases). Germline CDR1 and CDR2: MNHNY and SVGAGI (reference sequence). The V end lost 6 bases, the J end lost 6 bases, and 17 bases lay between the germline ends. The CDR3 totals 14 residues. CDR3 sequence reads: CASSLGVDDAEAFF. For the CDR3, the DNA is TGTGCCAGCAGCCTAGGGGTTGACGACGCTGAAGCTTTCTTT.

This chain links TRBV4-3 with TRBJ1-4; 10 nucleotides match TRBD1. CDR1 and CDR2 (germline): LGHNA, YSLEER. The CDR3 totals 16 residues. V was clipped by 4 bases and J by 5 bases; unmatched bases: 7. The CDR3 DNA reads TGCGCCAGCAGCCGAGGACCGGGACAGGGGAATGAAAAACTGTTTTTT. Its protein product is CASSRGPGQGNEKLFF.

This clone was seen only once. This chain joins TRBV5-8 and TRBJ2-1; D possibly corresponds to TRBD2 (5 bases). The length of the CDR3 is 13 residues. CDR1 and CDR2 (germline): SGHTS, YDEGEE. V shed 3 bases and J shed 4 bases, with 8 bases lying between them. As DNA, the CDR3 is TGTGCCAGCAGCTCCGGGATATACAATGAGCAGTTCTTC. This gives the protein CASSSGIYNEQFF.

The genes are TRBV15 and TRBJ2-1, with 7 bases matching TRBD2. The ends lost 3 bases at V and 8 bases at J; junction bases unmatched: 10. Germline V CDR1 and CDR2: LNHNV, YYDKDF (reference sequence). The CDR3 totals 15 residues. Written as DNA, the CDR3 is TGTGCCACCAGCAGGGTGGGCAGCGGGGTAGATGAGCAGTTCTTC. This codes for CATSRVGSGVDEQFF. The full variable domain, rest sourced from reference TRBV15 and TRBJ2-1, is DAMVIQNPRYQVTQFGKPVTLSCSQTLNHNVMYWYQQKSSQAPKLLFHYYDKDFNNEADTPDNFQSRRPNTSFCFLDIRSPGLGDTAMYLCATSRVGSGVDEQFFGPGTRLTVL.

The rearrangement uses TRBV5-5 and TRBJ1-5; 7 positions match TRBD1. With V trimmed by 7 bases and J by 4 bases, 11 bases remained unmatched. The germline V gene has CDR1 SGHKS and CDR2 YYEKEE (reference sequence). The CDR3 length is 15 residues. CDR3 loop: CASGPRDSFNQPQHF. The DNA for the CDR3 is TGTGCCAGCGGCCCTCGGGACAGTTTTAATCAGCCCCAGCATTTT. The full variable domain, rest sourced from reference TRBV5-5 and TRBJ1-5, is DAGVTQSPTHLIKTRGQQVTLRCSPISGHKSVSWYQQVLGQGPQFIFQYYEKEERGRGNFPDRFSARQFPNYSSELNVNALLLGDSALYLCASGPRDSFNQPQHFGDGTRLSIL.

This chain links TRBV18 with TRBJ1-1, with 7 nucleotides matching TRBD1. After removal of 1 base from V and 3 bases from J, the junction contained 2 bases not matched to a gene. The CDR3 is made up of 14 amino acids. Germline loops: CDR1 KGHSH, CDR2 LQKENI. CDR3 bases: TGTGCCAGCTCACCACAGGGGGCACACACTGAAGCTTTCTTT. Protein sequence: CASSPQGAHTEAFF.

The chain links TRBV6-5 to TRBJ2-2; the match to TRBD2 covers 10 bases. Germline V gene data show CDR1 as MNHEY and CDR2 as SVGAGI. There are 15 residues in the CDR3. J gave up 5 bases and V 8 bases, and 8 bases lay outside the gene matches. CDR3 loop: CASWSGGAKTGELFF. DNA of the CDR3: TGTGCCAGCTGGAGCGGGGGGGCTAAAACCGGGGAGCTGTTTTTT.

The chain is built from TRBV7-8 and TRBJ1-1; TRBD1 is a possible D gene (5 bases). This CDR3 is 14 amino acids long. Germline V gene lookup returns CDR1 SGHVS and CDR2 FQNEAQ. Trimming left V 1 base short and J 1 base short, with 7 bases between. CDR3 loop: CASSLVQGNTEAFF. In nucleotides, the CDR3 is TGTGCCAGCAGCTTAGTTCAGGGGAACACTGAAGCTTTCTTT.

The chain has TRBV2 and TRBJ2-3; the match to TRBD2 covers 12 bases. Looked up from germline, CDR1 is SNHLY and CDR2 is FYNNEI. This CDR3 region has 20 residues. After removal of 5 bases from V and 0 bases from J, the junction contained 15 bases not matched to a gene. The chain's CDR3 is CASSTPKLAGGQGSTDTQYF. The CDR3 region has the DNA TGTGCCAGCAGTACCCCCAAGCTAGCGGGGGGGCAAGGAAGCACAGATACGCAGTATTTT.

This chain joins TRBV7-7 and TRBJ2-6; TRBD2 might be the D (6 bases). The CDR3 has 16 residues. Trimming took 3 bases from V and 2 from J, leaving 11 bases between them. The V gene's germline CDR1 is SSHAT and CDR2 FNYEAQ (reference sequence). In DNA form, the CDR3 reads TGTGCCAGCAGCTTGATCGCGGGAACTGGGGCCAACGTCCTGACTTTC. Its translation: CASSLIAGTGANVLTF.

The chain has TRBV6-6 and TRBJ1-6; 7 bases agree with TRBD1. From germline, CDR1 is MNHNY and CDR2 SVGAGI (reference sequence). The CDR3 has 15 amino acids. V lost 8 bases to trimming and J lost 5 bases; unmatched junction nucleotides: 9. The CDR3 is CASFKQGSHNSPLHF. In DNA form, the CDR3 reads TGTGCCAGCTTTAAACAGGGGTCCCATAATTCACCCCTCCACTTT.

The table lists this clone with a count of one. The V and J genes are TRBV6-5 and TRBJ1-2; D is unclear. V lost 6 bases and J lost 4, with 15 bases in between. This CDR3 region has 14 residues. The germline V gene encodes CDR1 MNHEY and CDR2 SVGAGI. The CDR3 is CASRYTGRAYGYTF. The CDR3 DNA reads TGTGCCAGCAGATACACCGGGAGGGCCTATGGCTACACCTTC.

The chain is built from TRBV6-5 and TRBJ1-1; the D is unclear. Germline V lookup: CDR1 MNHEY, CDR2 SVGAGI. This CDR3 is built from 12 residues. Trimming cost V 6 bases and J 11 bases, with 16 bases left between them. The CDR3 DNA reads TGTGCCAGCAGCAGAGCGGGAAGTAAGGCTTTCTTT. This translates into CASSRAGSKAFF.

The rearrangement uses TRBV7-9 and TRBJ2-7; 9 positions agree with TRBD1. Germline CDR1 reads SEHNR; CDR2 reads FQNEAQ (reference sequence). CDR3 length equals 14 residues. Trimming removed 4 bases from V and 6 bases from J; junction bases left unmatched: 7. CDR3 in amino acids: CASSWGQGGGEQYF. The CDR3 nucleotides read TGTGCCAGCAGCTGGGGACAGGGCGGAGGCGAGCAGTACTTC.

The rearrangement links TRBV10-3 to TRBJ1-2; D remains unclear. There are 13 residues in the CDR3. V was shortened by 4 bases and J by 2 bases, with 8 bases between the two germline ends. Germline lookup yields CDR1 ENHRY and CDR2 SYGVKD. CDR3 sequence: CAISVAGNYGYTF. Written as DNA, the CDR3 is TGTGCCATCAGTGTGGCAGGCAACTATGGCTACACCTTC.

The J gene is TRBJ2-3, the V gene TRBV19; 10 nucleotides align to TRBD2. The CDR3 extends over 14 amino acids. The germline CDR1 and CDR2 sequences are LNHDA and SQIVND (reference sequence). V was clipped by 6 bases and J by 8 bases; unmatched bases: 8. The DNA for the CDR3 is TGTGCCAGTAGACTAGCGGGGTTGTCCGGTACGCAGTATTTT. Translation: CASRLAGLSGTQYF.

This chain connects TRBV9 to TRBJ2-2; 11 bases map to TRBD2. The CDR3 has 18 residues. Per the germline V gene, CDR1 is SGDLS and CDR2 is YYNGEE. After removal of 0 bases from V and 0 bases from J, the junction contained 4 bases not matched to a gene. The CDR3 loop is CASSVGVSGGANTGELFF. The CDR3 DNA reads TGTGCCAGCAGCGTAGGGGTTAGCGGGGGGGCGAACACCGGGGAGCTGTTTTTT.

J is TRBJ2-7 and V is TRBV28; 7 bases map to TRBD2. Germline CDR1 MDHEN, CDR2 SYDVKM. V lost 5 bases to trimming and J lost 2 bases; unmatched junction nucleotides: 6. The CDR3 has 14 amino acids. The CDR3 sequence is CASSSPSGPYEQYF. DNA for the CDR3: TGTGCCAGCAGTAGTCCTAGCGGCCCCTACGAGCAGTACTTC.

This chain connects TRBV7-9 to TRBJ2-3; 7 nucleotides line up with TRBD1. The germline gives CDR1 SEHNR, CDR2 FQNEAQ (reference sequence). The CDR3 runs to 15 residues. Trimming cost V 3 bases and J 3 bases; bases outside gene matches: 6. In DNA, the CDR3 is TGTGCCAGCAGCTTGGAGTCAGGGGGAACAGATACGCAGTATTTT. Amino acid sequence: CASSLESGGTDTQYF.

On this clone: One end of the junction does not line up with germline, which may come from a read error. The V gene is TRBV5-6, the J gene TRBJ1-1; no clear D gene. The CDR3 runs 14 residues. CDR1 and CDR2 from the germline V gene are SGHDT and YYEEEE. CDR3 loop: CASSIASANPEAFF. DNA of the CDR3: TGTGCCAGCAGCATTGCCTCAGCGAACCCTGAAGCTTTCTTT.

This CDR3 reads CASSESLGGAGELFF. The CDR3 nucleotides are TGTGCCAGCAGTGAATCCTTGGGGGGGGCCGGGGAGCTGTTTTTT. The rearrangement joins TRBV25-1 to TRBJ2-2; 7 bases are shared with TRBD2. Germline-derived CDR1 and CDR2 are MGHDK and SYGVNS. The CDR3 length is 15 residues. V lost 1 base to trimming and J lost 6 bases; unmatched junction nucleotides: 5.

V is TRBV7-9 and J is TRBJ1-1; D not certain. Between the trimmed V and J ends, which lost 3 bases and 2 bases, there was a span of 13 bases. Germline CDR1 reads SEHNR; CDR2 reads FQNEAQ (reference sequence). The length of the CDR3 is 15 residues. Here the CDR3 reads CASSLGGAGNTEAFF. The DNA of the CDR3 is TGTGCCAGCAGCTTGGGAGGCGCCGGTAACACTGAAGCTTTCTTT.

The rearrangement uses TRBV10-3 and TRBJ1-2; D uncertain. This CDR3 is built from 13 residues. Germline V lookup: CDR1 ENHRY, CDR2 SYGVKD. V lost 11 bases and J lost 2, with 15 bases in between. The CDR3 DNA sequence: TGTGCCGCCGCCTTACAGAGCAACTATGGCTACACCTTC. Protein: CAAALQSNYGYTF.

The V gene is TRBV25-1, the J gene TRBJ1-2; D is possibly TRBD1 (6 bases). The CDR3 totals 13 residues. Trimming pared 5 bases from V and 2 bases from J, leaving 9 bases between. Germline CDR1 is MGHDK and CDR2 is SYGVNS. Here the CDR3 DNA reads TGTGCCAGCAGTTTTGGACAGAACTATGGCTACACCTTC. Translation: CASSFGQNYGYTF.

J is TRBJ1-1 and V is TRBV7-9; 7 bases are shared with TRBD1. Losses at the gene ends were 3 bases for V and 0 bases for J; bases not matched to a gene: 4. There are 15 residues in the CDR3. Germline V CDR1 and CDR2: SEHNR, FQNEAQ (reference sequence). The CDR3 nucleotides are TGTGCCAGCAGCTTCCAGACAGGGATGAACACTGAAGCTTTCTTT. This translates into CASSFQTGMNTEAFF.